Listed below are T cell receptor beta chains from one sample, sequenced in a study of T cell responses to AZD1222 COVID-19 vaccine. TCRdb keeps only in-frame clones here, not all; method: immunoSEQ multiplex PCR. The sample records about 150,000 clones, 90% being singletons. The sample was peripheral blood, taken on day 0 of AZD1222 vaccination. All receptors come from an adult in good health. Each CDR3 is given with its conserved first and last residue. Fields, in order: V gene, J gene, clone size, CDR3 length, D gene, CDR3 protein, CDR3 DNA. A D gene is named only where the DNA matches it firmly. Some rows mark clone size as missing; the rest say once, few, many or name a class of expanded clone.

v_gene: TRBV6-5
j_gene: TRBJ1-1
abundance: -
len: 11
d_gene: -
CDR3aa: CASRDNTEAFF
CDR3nt: TGTGCCAGCAGAGATAACACTGAAGCTTTCTTT

v_gene: TRBV29-1
j_gene: TRBJ1-4
abundance: -
len: 13
d_gene: -
CDR3aa: CSVGGGGNEKLFF
CDR3nt: TGCAGCGTTGGGGGCGGGGGTAATGAAAAACTGTTTTTT

v_gene: TRBV4-1
j_gene: TRBJ2-7
abundance: -
len: 17
d_gene: -
CDR3aa: CASSQDRKGPLTYEQYF
CDR3nt: TGCGCCAGCAGCCAAGATAGGAAGGGACCTCTTACCTACGAGCAGTACTTC

v_gene: TRBV2
j_gene: TRBJ2-7
abundance: -
len: 15
d_gene: -
CDR3aa: CASRGGTSLSYEQYF
CDR3nt: TGTGCCAGCAGGGGGGGAACTAGTCTCTCCTACGAGCAGTACTTC

v_gene: TRBV28
j_gene: TRBJ1-1
abundance: -
len: 13
d_gene: TRBD1
CDR3aa: CASSLSGGTEAFF
CDR3nt: TGTGCCAGCAGTTTATCAGGGGGAACTGAAGCTTTCTTT

v_gene: TRBV24-1
j_gene: TRBJ1-4
abundance: -
len: 10
d_gene: -
CDR3aa: CATRNEKLFF
CDR3nt: TGTGCCACCCGAAATGAAAAACTGTTTTTT

v_gene: TRBV7-8
j_gene: TRBJ2-7
abundance: -
len: 15
d_gene: TRBD1
CDR3aa: CASSDTGTGVYEQYF
CDR3nt: TGTGCCAGCAGCGATACCGGGACAGGAGTCTACGAGCAGTACTTC

v_gene: TRBV14
j_gene: TRBJ2-3
abundance: -
len: 19
d_gene: -
CDR3aa: CASSPRFLRTLIPTDTQYF
CDR3nt: TGTGCCAGCAGCCCTCGGTTTCTCAGAACTTTAATTCCCACAGATACGCAGTATTTT

v_gene: TRBV27
j_gene: TRBJ2-7
abundance: -
len: 14
d_gene: -
CDR3aa: CASSPSTTPYEQYF
CDR3nt: TGTGCCAGCAGTCCATCGACTACTCCCTACGAGCAGTACTTC

v_gene: TRBV19
j_gene: TRBJ2-7
abundance: few
len: 15
d_gene: TRBD2
CDR3aa: CASRKTSGAPYEQYF
CDR3nt: TGTGCCAGTAGGAAAACTAGCGGGGCACCTTACGAGCAGTACTTC

v_gene: TRBV3-1/TRBV3-2
j_gene: TRBJ1-2
abundance: -
len: 13
d_gene: -
CDR3aa: CASSHLRNYGYTF
CDR3nt: TGTGCCAGCAGCCATTTAAGGAACTATGGCTACACCTTC

v_gene: TRBV27
j_gene: TRBJ2-1
abundance: -
len: 16
d_gene: -
CDR3aa: CASSVLRSYSYNEQFF
CDR3nt: TGTGCCAGCAGTGTCCTCAGGAGTTACTCCTACAATGAGCAGTTCTTC

v_gene: TRBV9
j_gene: TRBJ2-7
abundance: once
len: 14
d_gene: -
CDR3aa: CASSVGQASYEQYF
CDR3nt: TGTGCCAGCAGCGTAGGGCAAGCCTCCTACGAGCAGTACTTC

v_gene: TRBV10-3
j_gene: TRBJ1-5
abundance: -
len: 14
d_gene: -
CDR3aa: CAISEGAGEQPQHF
CDR3nt: TGTGCCATCAGTGAGGGGGCAGGGGAACAGCCCCAGCATTTT

v_gene: TRBV11-2
j_gene: TRBJ1-2
abundance: -
len: 13
d_gene: -
CDR3aa: CASSSLGRYGYTF
CDR3nt: TGTGCCAGCAGCTCTCTGGGGAGATATGGCTACACCTTC

v_gene: TRBV27
j_gene: TRBJ1-1
abundance: once
len: 13
d_gene: -
CDR3aa: CASSFVRGTEAFF
CDR3nt: TGTGCCAGCAGTTTCGTCCGGGGCACTGAAGCTTTCTTT

v_gene: TRBV6-5
j_gene: TRBJ1-6
abundance: -
len: 15
d_gene: -
CDR3aa: CASRRGGSYNSPLHF
CDR3nt: TGTGCCAGCAGGAGGGGGGGCTCCTATAATTCACCCCTCCACTTT

v_gene: TRBV21-1
j_gene: TRBJ2-1
abundance: -
len: 16
d_gene: -
CDR3aa: CASSKPPGVGYNEQFF
CDR3nt: TGTGCCAGCAGCAAACCGCCCGGGGTTGGCTACAATGAGCAGTTCTTC

v_gene: TRBV6-5
j_gene: TRBJ2-7
abundance: -
len: 12
d_gene: -
CDR3aa: CASSTSGQGPYF
CDR3nt: TGTGCCAGCAGTACATCGGGACAAGGACCGTACTTC

v_gene: TRBV6-5
j_gene: TRBJ1-5
abundance: -
len: 14
d_gene: TRBD1
CDR3aa: CASTSGTVNQPQHF
CDR3nt: TGTGCCAGCACCTCCGGGACAGTTAATCAGCCCCAGCATTTT

v_gene: TRBV5-1
j_gene: TRBJ1-6
abundance: -
len: 15
d_gene: -
CDR3aa: CASSLAVTLDSPLHF
CDR3nt: TGCGCCAGCAGCTTGGCGGTCACCTTAGATTCACCCCTCCACTTT

v_gene: TRBV28
j_gene: TRBJ2-3
abundance: -
len: 14
d_gene: TRBD1
CDR3aa: CASSYRGSTDTQYF
CDR3nt: TGTGCCAGCAGCTACAGGGGTTCGACAGATACGCAGTATTTT

v_gene: TRBV27
j_gene: TRBJ1-1
abundance: -
len: 15
d_gene: -
CDR3aa: CASNSLVGWGTEAFF
CDR3nt: TGTGCCAGCAACTCCCTAGTGGGGTGGGGGACTGAAGCTTTCTTT

v_gene: TRBV5-1
j_gene: TRBJ1-1
abundance: -
len: 20
d_gene: TRBD1
CDR3aa: CASSLKSPSPNRDRNTEAFF
CDR3nt: TGCGCCAGCAGCTTGAAGTCACCGTCCCCTAACCGGGACAGGAACACTGAAGCTTTCTTT

v_gene: TRBV7-3
j_gene: TRBJ2-1
abundance: once
len: 15
d_gene: -
CDR3aa: CASSLAGDRGNEQFF
CDR3nt: TGTGCCAGCAGCTTAGCTGGCGACAGAGGGAATGAGCAGTTCTTC

v_gene: TRBV12-3/TRBV12-4
j_gene: TRBJ2-7
abundance: -
len: 12
d_gene: -
CDR3aa: CASSFESTEQYF
CDR3nt: TGTGCCAGCAGTTTCGAATCAACCGAGCAGTACTTC

v_gene: TRBV7-9
j_gene: TRBJ2-6
abundance: -
len: 15
d_gene: -
CDR3aa: CASSLAQPGANVLTF
CDR3nt: TGTGCCAGCAGCTTAGCGCAGCCGGGGGCCAACGTCCTGACTTTC

v_gene: TRBV10-3
j_gene: TRBJ2-3
abundance: -
len: 15
d_gene: -
CDR3aa: CAISEPGISTDTQYF
CDR3nt: TGTGCCATCAGTGAGCCGGGGATTAGCACAGATACGCAGTATTTT

v_gene: TRBV28
j_gene: TRBJ1-5
abundance: -
len: 14
d_gene: -
CDR3aa: CASSFQGPLTVFHF
CDR3nt: TGTGCCAGCAGTTTCCAGGGACCTTTGACAGTTTTCCATTTT

v_gene: TRBV10-1
j_gene: TRBJ2-5
abundance: -
len: 13
d_gene: TRBD1
CDR3aa: CAKRADRGETQYF
CDR3nt: TGCGCCAAGAGGGCCGACAGGGGTGAGACCCAGTACTTC

v_gene: TRBV29-1
j_gene: TRBJ1-2
abundance: -
len: 13
d_gene: TRBD1
CDR3aa: CSVARQGLNGYTF
CDR3nt: TGCAGCGTTGCCAGACAGGGGTTAAATGGCTACACCTTC

v_gene: TRBV6-2/TRBV6-3
j_gene: TRBJ2-7
abundance: -
len: 14
d_gene: -
CDR3aa: CASSYGQSLRGQYF
CDR3nt: TGTGCCAGCAGTTATGGACAGAGCCTACGTGGGCAGTACTTC

v_gene: TRBV6-5
j_gene: TRBJ1-2
abundance: few
len: 14
d_gene: -
CDR3aa: CASRPDKKRYGYTF
CDR3nt: TGTGCCAGCAGACCAGACAAGAAACGCTATGGCTACACCTTC

v_gene: TRBV4-2
j_gene: TRBJ1-4
abundance: -
len: 16
d_gene: TRBD1
CDR3aa: CASSQDLGQGNEKLFF
CDR3nt: TGTGCCAGCAGCCAAGATCTGGGACAGGGCAACGAAAAACTGTTTTTT

v_gene: TRBV6-1
j_gene: TRBJ1-1
abundance: few
len: 15
d_gene: TRBD1
CDR3aa: CASSEAGTGGTEAFF
CDR3nt: TGTGCCAGCAGTGAAGCCGGGACAGGGGGCACTGAAGCTTTCTTT

v_gene: TRBV18
j_gene: TRBJ1-5
abundance: few
len: 14
d_gene: -
CDR3aa: CASSPPGGNQPQHF
CDR3nt: TGTGCCAGCTCACCACCAGGGGGCAATCAGCCCCAGCATTTT

v_gene: TRBV19
j_gene: TRBJ1-1
abundance: once
len: 14
d_gene: -
CDR3aa: CASSMTGIPPEAFF
CDR3nt: TGTGCCAGTAGTATGACAGGCATACCACCTGAAGCTTTCTTT

v_gene: TRBV28
j_gene: TRBJ1-2
abundance: -
len: 17
d_gene: -
CDR3aa: CASSIPTGTINNYGYTF
CDR3nt: TGTGCCAGCAGTATACCCACAGGGACCATAAATAACTATGGCTACACCTTC

v_gene: TRBV30
j_gene: TRBJ2-7
abundance: -
len: 14
d_gene: -
CDR3aa: CAWSAGEVGYEQYF
CDR3nt: TGTGCCTGGTCCGCAGGGGAGGTGGGCTACGAGCAGTACTTC

v_gene: TRBV14
j_gene: TRBJ1-2
abundance: few
len: 13
d_gene: -
CDR3aa: CASSLRQSYGYTF
CDR3nt: TGTGCCAGCAGCCTTCGACAGTCTTATGGCTACACCTTC